The present T cell receptor (beta chain) was sequenced within a study of patients and donors after allogeneic stem cell transplantation. Germline CDR1 reads LGHNA; CDR2 reads YSLEER. This CDR3 contains 15 residues. With 1 base removed from V and 13 bases from J, the gap between germline ends came to 20 bases. TCRdb ran MiXCR on the RT-PCR reads and lists one entry per CDR3 protein. The sample gives hundreds of thousands of distinct CDR3 sequences, approximately 16% of which show up once; around 6.8% is in the top ten. This chain joins TRBV4-3 and TRBJ2-1; maybe TRBD2 (7 bases). Sequencing used blood, either unsorted or a sorted T cell fraction (not recorded which). The TCR sequence derives from a human donor who was either an allogeneic HSCT recipient or a stem cell or donor lymphocyte infusion donor (not recorded which). It is not recorded whose cells these are; they may come from a transplant donor. The CDR3 nucleotides read TGCGCCAGCAGCCAAGGGCCGCTTGGGGGGGCCGGACAGTTCTTC. Its translation is CASSQGPLGGAGQFF.